Listed here are 18 T cell receptor beta chains from one sample, sequenced in a study of blood T cell repertoires in COVID-19. Profiled with immunoSEQ multiplex PCR; TCRdb holds only in-frame clones, not every one. Of about 230,000 clones in the sample, roughly 80% were seen once. The sample comprised peripheral blood. The origin of the receptors is an elderly woman with acute or convalescent COVID-19.

This clone was seen only a few times. V gene TRBV18 combines with J gene TRBJ1-2; tentatively, D is TRBD1 (6 bases). This CDR3 spans 15 amino acids. V dropped 6 bases and J dropped 0 bases, with 14 bases sitting between them. The germline V gene has CDR1 KGHSH and CDR2 LQKENI. The CDR3 region has the DNA TGTGCCAGCTCGAAACTGGACAGTACTAACTATGGCTACACCTTC. Protein product: CASSKLDSTNYGYTF.

This chain uses TRBV2 with TRBJ1-3; D gene unclear. The CDR3 runs to 14 residues. CDR1 is SNHLY and CDR2 is FYNNEI in the germline V gene. The V end was cut by 4 bases, the J end by 0 bases, with 7 bases between. The CDR3 is CASSVPVSGNTIYF. As DNA, the CDR3 is TGTGCCAGCAGTGTCCCGGTCTCTGGAAACACCATATATTTT.

V gene TRBV9 combines with J gene TRBJ2-7; 8 bases are a match to TRBD1. Germline loops: CDR1 SGDLS, CDR2 YYNGEE. Trimming at V came to 0 bases and at J to 7 bases, leaving 6 bases not matched to a gene. The CDR3 is 14 amino acids. The CDR3 region is CASSVDRTGMEQYF. In nucleotides, the CDR3 is TGTGCCAGCAGCGTAGATCGGACAGGGATGGAGCAGTACTTC.

The chain joins TRBV3-1 (or the pseudogene TRBV3-2) to TRBJ2-2; D is uncertain. Trimming took off 4 bases at V and 7 bases at J, with 10 bases between the two ends. The CDR3 covers 13 residues. Germline CDR1 and CDR2: LGHDT and YNNKEL (reference sequence). In DNA, the CDR3 is TGTGCCAGCAGCCCAGACATCGGCGGGGAGCTGTTTTTT. It translates to CASSPDIGGELFF.

J is TRBJ1-3 and V is TRBV6-6, with D maybe TRBD1 (6 bases). CDR1 and CDR2 from the germline V gene are MNHNY and SVGAGI (reference sequence). V lost 1 base and J lost 4, with 8 bases in between. This CDR3 region has 14 residues. The CDR3 nucleotides read TGTGCCAGCAGTTACTTTGACAGGGGAAACACCATATATTTT. Its protein product is CASSYFDRGNTIYF.

The chain links TRBV11-2 to TRBJ2-1, with 7 nucleotides matching TRBD1. The germline gives CDR1 SGHAT, CDR2 FQNNGV. This CDR3 is 19 amino acids long. J lost 0 bases, V lost 1 base, and 12 bases had no gene match. This chain's CDR3 is CASSLGGTVETNSYNEQFF. CDR3 in DNA: TGTGCCAGCAGCTTAGGGGGGACAGTAGAAACAAACTCCTACAATGAGCAGTTCTTC. Drawing the rest from reference TRBV11-2 and TRBJ2-1, the complete variable domain is EAGVAQSPRYKIIEKRQSVAFWCNPISGHATLYWYQQILGQGPKLLIQFQNNGVVDDSQLPKDRFSAERLKGVDSTLKIQPAKLEDSAVYLCASSLGGTVETNSYNEQFFGPGTRLTVL.

The rearrangement joins TRBV7-9 to TRBJ1-1; 7 bases match TRBD1. Germline V gene data show CDR1 as SEHNR and CDR2 as FQNEAQ (reference sequence). V gave up 5 bases and J gave up 7 bases; unmatched junction bases: 10. The CDR3 totals 14 residues. CDR3 coding DNA: TGTGCCAGCAGCCCCCCAATTACAGGGGATGAAGCTTTCTTT. It codes for CASSPPITGDEAFF.

This clone was seen many times. The gene calls are TRBV18 and TRBJ1-5; 8 bases agree with TRBD1. The CDR3 has 14 amino acids. Germline CDR1 is KGHSH and CDR2 is LQKENI. J gave up 7 bases and V 3 bases, and 5 bases lay outside the gene matches. This chain's CDR3 is CASSPQGARQPQHF. For the CDR3, the DNA is TGTGCCAGCTCACCGCAGGGGGCGCGGCAGCCCCAGCATTTT.

The genes are TRBV19 and TRBJ1-5; D might be TRBD1 (6 bases). The CDR3 contains 14 residues. CDR1 is LNHDA, CDR2 SQIVND, per germline (reference sequence). V lost 4 bases to trimming and J lost 4 bases, with 11 bases between them. The CDR3 loop reads CASSTLQGNQPQHF. CDR3 nucleotides: TGTGCCAGTAGTACCCTACAGGGTAATCAGCCCCAGCATTTT. The complete variable domain, with remaining parts taken from reference TRBV19 and TRBJ1-5, reads DGGITQSPKYLFRKEGQNVTLSCEQNLNHDAMYWYRQDPGQGLRLIYYSQIVNDFQKGDIAEGYSVSREKKESFPLTVTSAQKNPTAFYLCASSTLQGNQPQHFGDGTRLSIL.

Here the CDR3 reads CASTPRGSGNTIYF. CDR3 nucleotide sequence: TGTGCCAGCACCCCCCGGGGTTCTGGAAACACCATATATTTT. The chain links TRBV6-5 to TRBJ1-3; D not certain. This CDR3 is built from 14 residues. Per the germline V gene, CDR1 is MNHEY and CDR2 is SVGAGI. V was cut by 7 bases and J by 1 base, with 11 bases left in between.

In this sample, this clone turned up once. V usage is TRBV7-3 and J usage is TRBJ1-5; D not resolved. The CDR3 is made up of 13 amino acids. Germline V gene lookup returns CDR1 SGHTA and CDR2 FQGTGA. Trimming removed 2 bases at V and 5 bases at J, with 7 bases between. CDR3 in amino acids: CASSLGTDQPQHF. Here the CDR3 DNA reads TGTGCCAGCAGCTTAGGTACAGATCAGCCCCAGCATTTT.

The chain uses TRBV4-1 and TRBJ2-7; no reliable D call. This CDR3 has 17 residues. The germline V gene encodes CDR1 MGHRA and CDR2 YSYEKL. With 1 base removed from V and 0 bases from J, the gap between germline ends came to 16 bases. DNA of the CDR3: TGCGCCAGCAGCCAAGCCCCCCAGGCTCGCAGCTCCTACGAGCAGTACTTC. It specifies CASSQAPQARSSYEQYF.

The rearrangement uses TRBV5-4 and TRBJ2-7; 7 nucleotides line up with TRBD1. The germline gives CDR1 SGHNT, CDR2 YYREEE (reference sequence). The CDR3 spans 16 residues. V gave up 2 bases and J gave up 6 bases; unmatched junction bases: 14. The CDR3 coding sequence is TGTGCCAGCAGCTTTCGACCGGGACAGTCACGGGGCGAGCAGTACTTC. Protein: CASSFRPGQSRGEQYF.

V and J are TRBV9 and TRBJ2-7; maybe TRBD1 (5 bases). The germline V gene has CDR1 SGDLS and CDR2 YYNGEE. The CDR3 sequence is 16 residues long. V was pared by 0 bases and J by 4 bases, with 17 bases between. The CDR3 reads CASSVAEDTNIYEQYF. The CDR3 coding sequence is TGTGCCAGCAGCGTAGCTGAGGACACTAACATATACGAGCAGTACTTC.

This clone was picked up one time. The chain has TRBV6-5 and TRBJ1-2; 10 nucleotides agree with TRBD1. The V gene's germline CDR1 is MNHEY and CDR2 SVGAGI. V dropped 4 bases and J dropped 2; count of bases not matched to a gene: 1. The CDR3 totals 14 residues. The CDR3 nucleotides are TGTGCCAGCAGTTGGACAGGGGGGAACTATGGCTACACCTTC. Protein sequence: CASSWTGGNYGYTF.

CDR3: CASKDSPNYGYTF. The DNA for the CDR3 is TGTGCCAGCAAGGACAGCCCGAACTATGGCTACACCTTC. The J gene is TRBJ1-2, the V gene TRBV12-3 or TRBV12-4, with TRBD1 as a possible D gene (6 bases). There are 13 residues in the CDR3. The V and J ends lost 7 bases and 2 bases respectively, with 11 bases between them.

CDR3 sequence (DNA): TGTGCCAGCAGTTACTCGACGGGGGAAAAGTTCTTC. The encoded protein is CASSYSTGEKFF. The V gene is TRBV6-6, the J gene TRBJ2-1, with D possibly being TRBD2 (6 bases). This CDR3 region has 12 residues. In germline, CDR1 is MNHNY, CDR2 SVGAGI (reference sequence). V was shortened by 0 bases and J by 14 bases, with 11 bases between the two germline ends.

This chain links TRBV28 with TRBJ2-1, with TRBD2 matching over 14 bases. The CDR3 runs to 21 residues. From germline, CDR1 is MDHEN and CDR2 SYDVKM. V was pared by 5 bases and J by 0 bases, with 15 bases of the junction left unmatched. The CDR3 coding sequence is TGTGCCAGCAGTCCTGGGACTAGCGGGAGACTTTACTTAAGCTCCTACAATGAGCAGTTCTTC. Amino acid sequence: CASSPGTSGRLYLSSYNEQFF. The whole variable domain, filled in from reference TRBV28 and TRBJ2-1, reads DVKVTQSSRYLVKRTGEKVFLECVQDMDHENMFWYRQDPGLGLRLIYFSYDVKMKEKGDIPEGYSVSREKKERFSLILESASTNQTSMYLCASSPGTSGRLYLSSYNEQFFGPGTRLTVL.